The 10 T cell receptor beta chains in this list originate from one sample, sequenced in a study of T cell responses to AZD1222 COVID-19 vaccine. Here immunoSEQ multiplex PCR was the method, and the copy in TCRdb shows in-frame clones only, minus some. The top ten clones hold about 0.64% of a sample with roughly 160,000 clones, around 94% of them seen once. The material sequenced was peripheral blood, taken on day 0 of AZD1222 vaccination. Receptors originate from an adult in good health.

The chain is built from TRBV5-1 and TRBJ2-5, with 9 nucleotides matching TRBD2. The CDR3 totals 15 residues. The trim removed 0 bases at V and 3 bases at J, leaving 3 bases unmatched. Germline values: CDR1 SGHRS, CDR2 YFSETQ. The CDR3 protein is CASSLGASGKETQYF. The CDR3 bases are TGCGCCAGCAGCTTGGGGGCTAGCGGGAAAGAGACCCAGTACTTC. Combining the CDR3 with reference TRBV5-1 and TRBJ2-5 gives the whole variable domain KAGVTQTPRYLIKTRGQQVTLSCSPISGHRSVSWYQQTPGQGLQFLFEYFSETQRNKGNFPGRFSGRQFSNSRSEMNVSTLELGDSALYLCASSLGASGKETQYFGPGTRLLVL.

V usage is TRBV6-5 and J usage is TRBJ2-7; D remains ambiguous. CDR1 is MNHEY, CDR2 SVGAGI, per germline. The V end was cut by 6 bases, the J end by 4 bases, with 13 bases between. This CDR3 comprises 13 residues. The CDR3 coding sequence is TGTGCCAGCAGCAAAAGGGCCCAATACGAGCAGTACTTC. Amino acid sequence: CASSKRAQYEQYF.

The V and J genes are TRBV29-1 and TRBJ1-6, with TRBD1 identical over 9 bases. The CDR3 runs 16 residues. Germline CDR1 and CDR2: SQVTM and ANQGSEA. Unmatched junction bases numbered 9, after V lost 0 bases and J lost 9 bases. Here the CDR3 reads CSVEDYTGQGCSPLHF. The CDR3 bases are TGCAGCGTTGAAGACTACACGGGACAGGGCTGTTCACCCCTCCACTTT. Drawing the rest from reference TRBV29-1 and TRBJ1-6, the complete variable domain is SAVISQKPSRDICQRGTSLTIQCQVDSQVTMMFWYRQQPGQSLTLIATANQGSEATYESGFVIDKFPISRPNLTFSTLTVSNMSPEDSSIYLCSVEDYTGQGCSPLHFGNGTRLTVT.

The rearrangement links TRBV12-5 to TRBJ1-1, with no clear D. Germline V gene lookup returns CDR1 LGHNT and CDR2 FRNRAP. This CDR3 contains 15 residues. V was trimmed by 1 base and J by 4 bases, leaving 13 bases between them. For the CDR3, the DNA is TGTGCTAGTGGTTTGGCGCTTGGAGGCGCCACTGAAGCTTTCTTT. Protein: CASGLALGGATEAFF.

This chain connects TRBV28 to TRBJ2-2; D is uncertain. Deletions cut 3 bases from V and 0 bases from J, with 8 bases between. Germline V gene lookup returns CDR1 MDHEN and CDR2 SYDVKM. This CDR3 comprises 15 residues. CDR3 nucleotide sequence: TGTGCCAGCAGTTTCACCAGATCGAACACCGGGGAGCTGTTTTTT. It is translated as CASSFTRSNTGELFF. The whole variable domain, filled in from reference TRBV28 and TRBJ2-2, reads DVKVTQSSRYLVKRTGEKVFLECVQDMDHENMFWYRQDPGLGLRLIYFSYDVKMKEKGDIPEGYSVSREKKERFSLILESASTNQTSMYLCASSFTRSNTGELFFGEGSRLTVL.

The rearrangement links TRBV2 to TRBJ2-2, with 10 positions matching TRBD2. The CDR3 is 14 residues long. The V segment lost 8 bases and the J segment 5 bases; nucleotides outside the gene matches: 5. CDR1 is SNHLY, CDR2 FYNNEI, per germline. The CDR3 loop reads CASSASGRTGELFF. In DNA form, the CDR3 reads TGTGCCAGCTCCGCTAGCGGGAGAACCGGGGAGCTGTTTTTT.

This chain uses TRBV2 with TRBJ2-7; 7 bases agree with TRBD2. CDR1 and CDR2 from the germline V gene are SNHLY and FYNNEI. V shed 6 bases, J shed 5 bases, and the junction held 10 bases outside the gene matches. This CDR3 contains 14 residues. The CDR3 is CASRVSGGGNEQYF. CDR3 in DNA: TGTGCCAGCAGGGTTTCGGGAGGCGGGAACGAGCAGTACTTC.

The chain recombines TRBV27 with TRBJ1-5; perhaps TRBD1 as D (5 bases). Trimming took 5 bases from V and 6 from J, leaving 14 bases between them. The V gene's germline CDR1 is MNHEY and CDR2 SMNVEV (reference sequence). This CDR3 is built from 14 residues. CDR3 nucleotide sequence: TGTGCCAGCAGTGCCGCCCGGGGCTTTCAGCCCCAGCATTTT. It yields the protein CASSAARGFQPQHF.

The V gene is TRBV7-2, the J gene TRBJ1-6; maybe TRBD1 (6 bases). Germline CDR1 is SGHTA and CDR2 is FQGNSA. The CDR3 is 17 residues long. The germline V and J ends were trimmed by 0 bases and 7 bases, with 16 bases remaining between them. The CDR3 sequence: CASSLAGATNLNSPLHF. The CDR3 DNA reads TGTGCCAGCAGCTTAGCGGGGGCTACCAATTTGAATTCACCCCTCCACTTT.

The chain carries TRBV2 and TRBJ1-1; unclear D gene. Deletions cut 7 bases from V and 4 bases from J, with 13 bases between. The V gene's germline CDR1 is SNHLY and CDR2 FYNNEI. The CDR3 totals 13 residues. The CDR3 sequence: CASNAIGSTEAFF. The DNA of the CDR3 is TGTGCCAGCAACGCAATTGGGAGCACTGAAGCTTTCTTT.